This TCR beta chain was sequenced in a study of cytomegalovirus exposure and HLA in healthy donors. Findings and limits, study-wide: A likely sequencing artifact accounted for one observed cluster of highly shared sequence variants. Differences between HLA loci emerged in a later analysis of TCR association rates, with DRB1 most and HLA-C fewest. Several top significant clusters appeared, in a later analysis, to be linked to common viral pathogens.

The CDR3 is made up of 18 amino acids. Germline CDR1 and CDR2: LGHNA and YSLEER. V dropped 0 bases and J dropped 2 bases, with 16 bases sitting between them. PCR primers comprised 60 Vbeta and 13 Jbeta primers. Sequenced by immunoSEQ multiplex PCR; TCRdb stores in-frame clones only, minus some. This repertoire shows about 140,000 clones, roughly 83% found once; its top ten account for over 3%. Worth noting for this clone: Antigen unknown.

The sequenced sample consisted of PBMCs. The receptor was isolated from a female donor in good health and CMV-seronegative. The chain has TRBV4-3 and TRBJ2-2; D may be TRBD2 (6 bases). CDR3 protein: CASSQDKLLADNTGELFF. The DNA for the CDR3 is TGCGCCAGCAGCCAAGATAAATTACTAGCTGATAACACCGGGGAGCTGTTTTTT.